This TCR beta chain was profiled in a study of blood T cell repertoires in COVID-19 (dated by TCRdb to 2020 to 2022). About the investigation overall: Collaborator samples came from the United States, Italy and Spain and covered acute and convalescent phases of COVID-19. Nearly every sample came with metadata listing a de-identified subject ID, COVID-19 status, age in years and sex. Samples were obtained from the ongoing ImmuneRACE study (first 160 participants) and from over 1,000 subjects provided by 6 global collaborators. Subjects who had been exposed to COVID-19, were actively infected with it, or had recovered from it provided the deeply sampled blood TCRbeta repertoires that made up the dataset. HLA class I and class II types, where available, came from metadata supplied by the sample provider rather than from assay-based typing. The repertoires were released in a freely available public database meant as a resource for research on the immune response to SARS-CoV-2. The prospective study material was composed of cDNA or gDNA derived from T cells, B-cell-depleted T cells, or PBMCs.

TCRbeta CDR3 regions were amplified from genomic DNA using the immunoSEQ Assay, a bias-controlled multiplex PCR. The original pipeline was this. Within the assay, amplification of reference gene primers was used to estimate how many nucleated cells each sample contained. To quantify the absolute abundance of each unique TCRbeta CDR3 rearrangement, sequence reads were collapsed and filtered. For each sample, productive Simpson clonality was calculated by taking the square root of Simpson's diversity index across productive rearrangements. Sourced from immuneACCESS, this table was stored by TCRdb with only in-frame sequences that have V and J called. A share of the clones is absent; for the studies checked, an unresolved V gene accounts for under half, and the remainder has no known explanation. V and J calls and clone size are as listed in that table; D and trimming were resolved from the DNA. The sample table contains over 200,000 clones; only one count was recorded for roughly 87% of them. The top ten clones comprise around 0.67% of the sample.

Whole blood was collected in K2EDTA tubes by collaborating institutions according to the institutions' own protocols. For TCRbeta analysis, collaborators shipped samples in one of three forms: frozen whole blood, isolated PBMCs, or DNA extracted from either of those sample types. Note on this clone: Its target antigen remains unknown. No base qualities exist here, and no much larger clone lies one base off it.

The study at large found these results: How much clinical and demographic metadata was included differed by source and by participant, and the metadata was provided uncurated.

This sequence was found in a human donor in a cohort sampled during active COVID-19. The sequencing input was peripheral blood.

The nucleotide sequence is TGTGCCAGCAGTTACATTCGGGGGGTCGGTAATTCACCCCTCCACTTT. It encodes CASSYIRGVGNSPLHF. The rearranged segments are TRBV6-6 and TRBJ1-6; possibly the D gene is TRBD1, per 5 matching bases. CDR3 length: 16 amino acids, cysteine to phenylalanine. Of all the DNA, just the CDR3 is kept, 48 bases in frame from base 1. V lost 2 bases and J lost 6 bases; the stretch between them is 14 bases long. From a lookup of the germline V gene (reference sequence), CDR1 and CDR2 are MNHNY and SVGAGI.